The clone carrying this T cell receptor beta chain was recorded at least ten times. Antigen unknown. The cDNA had a unique molecular identifier and a template-switch universal primer site. TCRdb ran MiXCR on the 5' RACE reads and lists one entry per CDR3 protein. The sample consists of approximately 300,000 distinct CDR3 sequences, roughly 8.6% of them appearing once. V dropped 2 bases and J dropped 3 bases, with 17 bases sitting between them. The CDR3 loop spans 16 amino acids. The data were obtained in a study of identical twins. Whole-study findings and limits: Cord blood's abundant beta clonotypes had fewer insertions, unlike memory repertoires.

These data are also associated with another study on yellow fever vaccine responses in identical twins.

This clonotype originated in a woman between 18 and 29 years old in good health. This chain links TRBV12-3 or TRBV12-4 with TRBJ2-7; weak D call: TRBD2 (6 bases). The sequencing input was CD8+ T cells sorted from blood. CDR3: CASSLSPLTGGYEQYF. The CDR3 region has the DNA TGTGCCAGCAGTTTAAGTCCGCTAACCGGGGGCTACGAGCAGTACTTC.